The sequence of this TCR beta chain was determined in a study of cytomegalovirus exposure and HLA in healthy donors. Study conclusions and caveats: Presence/absence analysis assumed near-uniform sequencing depth across donors.

It was with 60 Vbeta and 13 Jbeta primers that the PCR ran. Data came from immunoSEQ multiplex PCR; TCRdb stores just in-frame clones and leaves some out. The table includes roughly 230,000 clones, 80% to 95% detected once. A note on this clone: Its antigen is as yet unknown.

The CDR3 loop spans 13 amino acids. CDR1 SNHLY and CDR2 FYNNEI come from the germline V gene. V was trimmed by 7 bases and J by 3 bases, leaving 13 bases between them. The V call is TRBV2, the J call TRBJ2-7, with D tentatively TRBD2 (6 bases). The source of this sequence is a girl aged 2-15 years in good health and CMV-seronegative. Material for sequencing was PBMCs. The CDR3 region has the DNA TGTGCCAGCATAGGCGGGGACCTCTACGAGCAGTACTTC. This encodes CASIGGDLYEQYF.